This T cell receptor beta chain was obtained from a study of cytomegalovirus exposure and HLA in healthy donors. Among the approximately 130 subjects of the validation cohort, separate from the roughly 600-subject first cohort, were the donors. This clone was seen a handful of times. The germline V gene has CDR1 MRHNA and CDR2 SNTAGT. The CDR3 totals 16 residues. With 4 bases clipped from V and 4 bases from J, the junction kept 6 bases outside the gene matches. TCRdb's copy holds only in-frame clones and misses some; the assay was immunoSEQ multiplex PCR. Of about 400,000 clones listed, more than 80% were seen once; the top ten hold about 0.8%.

Material for sequencing was PBMCs. V gene TRBV6-4 combines with J gene TRBJ2-1; 11 bases align to TRBD2. The sequence was collected from a woman aged 18-35 years in good health and CMV-seronegative. CDR3: CASSVTSGAGYNEQFF. Here the CDR3 DNA reads TGTGCCAGCAGTGTGACTAGCGGGGCGGGTTACAATGAGCAGTTCTTC.